This T cell receptor beta chain was captured in a study of shared clonotypes between healthy human individuals. Repertoires were generated with immunoSEQ multiplex PCR, while TCRdb's copy carries only in-frame clones and drops some. The sample includes 2.5 million or so clones, more than 90% of them seen just once. Germline CDR1 SGDLS, CDR2 YYNGEE. V shed 2 bases and J 13 bases; nucleotides not matched to a gene: 6. The CDR3 is made up of 14 amino acids. Sequencing used naive CD4+ T cells sorted from blood. Subset noted: CD45RA+ positively selected. The receptor was derived from a man younger than 35 in good health. This sequence joins TRBV9 and TRBJ1-4; 12 nucleotides line up with TRBD1. Written as DNA, the CDR3 is TGTGCCAGCAGCGTTACCGGGACAGGGGGCGGACTGTTTTTT. This sequence encodes CASSVTGTGGGLFF.